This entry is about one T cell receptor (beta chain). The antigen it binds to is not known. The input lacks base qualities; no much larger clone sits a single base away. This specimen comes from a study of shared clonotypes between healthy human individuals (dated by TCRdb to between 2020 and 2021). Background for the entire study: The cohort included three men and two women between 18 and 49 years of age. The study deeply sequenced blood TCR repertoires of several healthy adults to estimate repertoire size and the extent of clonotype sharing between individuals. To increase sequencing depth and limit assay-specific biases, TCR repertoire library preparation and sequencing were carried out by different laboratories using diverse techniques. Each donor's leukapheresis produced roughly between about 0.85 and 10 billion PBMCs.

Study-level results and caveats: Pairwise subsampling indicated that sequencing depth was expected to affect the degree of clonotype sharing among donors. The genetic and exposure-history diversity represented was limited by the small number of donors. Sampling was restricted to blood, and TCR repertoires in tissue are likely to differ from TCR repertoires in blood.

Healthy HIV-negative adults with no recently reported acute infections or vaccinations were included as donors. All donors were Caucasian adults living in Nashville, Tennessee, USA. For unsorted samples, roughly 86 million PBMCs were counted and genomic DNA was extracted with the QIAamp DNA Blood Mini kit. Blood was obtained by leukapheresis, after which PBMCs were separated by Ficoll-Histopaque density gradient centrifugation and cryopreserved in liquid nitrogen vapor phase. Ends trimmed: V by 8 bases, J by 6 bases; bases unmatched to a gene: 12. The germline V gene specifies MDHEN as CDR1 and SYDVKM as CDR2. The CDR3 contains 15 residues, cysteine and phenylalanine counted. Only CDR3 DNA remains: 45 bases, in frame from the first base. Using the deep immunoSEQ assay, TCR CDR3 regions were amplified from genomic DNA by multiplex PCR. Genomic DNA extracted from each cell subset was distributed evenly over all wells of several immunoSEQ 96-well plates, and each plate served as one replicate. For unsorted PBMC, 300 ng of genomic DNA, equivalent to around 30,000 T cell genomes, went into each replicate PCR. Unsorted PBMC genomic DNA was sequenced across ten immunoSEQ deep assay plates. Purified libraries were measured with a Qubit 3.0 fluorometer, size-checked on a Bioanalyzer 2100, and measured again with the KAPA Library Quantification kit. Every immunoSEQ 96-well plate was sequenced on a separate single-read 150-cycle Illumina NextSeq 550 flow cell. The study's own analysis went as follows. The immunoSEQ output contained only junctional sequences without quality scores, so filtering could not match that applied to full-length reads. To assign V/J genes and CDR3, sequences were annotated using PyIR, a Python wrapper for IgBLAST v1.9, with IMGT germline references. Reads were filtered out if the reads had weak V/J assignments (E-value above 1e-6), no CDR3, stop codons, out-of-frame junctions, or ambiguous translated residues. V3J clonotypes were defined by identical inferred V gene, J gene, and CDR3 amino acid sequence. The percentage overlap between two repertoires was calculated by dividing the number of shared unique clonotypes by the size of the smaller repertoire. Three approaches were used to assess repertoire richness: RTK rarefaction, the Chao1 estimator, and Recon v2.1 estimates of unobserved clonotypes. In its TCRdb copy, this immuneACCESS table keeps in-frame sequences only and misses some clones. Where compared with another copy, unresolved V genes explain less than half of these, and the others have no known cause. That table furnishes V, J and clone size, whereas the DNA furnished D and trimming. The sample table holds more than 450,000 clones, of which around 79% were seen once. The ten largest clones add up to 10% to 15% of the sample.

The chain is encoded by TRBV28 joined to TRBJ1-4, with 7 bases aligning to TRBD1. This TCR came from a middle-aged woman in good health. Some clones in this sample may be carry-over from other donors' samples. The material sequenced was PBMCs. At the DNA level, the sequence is TGTGCCAGCCTAATCGGAGGGGGCGCGGATGAAAAACTGTTTTTT. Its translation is CASLIGGGADEKLFF. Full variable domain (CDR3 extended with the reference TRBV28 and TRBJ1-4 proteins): DVKVTQSSRYLVKRTGEKVFLECVQDMDHENMFWYRQDPGLGLRLIYFSYDVKMKEKGDIPEGYSVSREKKERFSLILESASTNQTSMYLCASLIGGGADEKLFFGSGTQLSVL.